This TCR beta chain was sequenced in a study of cytomegalovirus exposure and HLA in healthy donors. Germline CDR1 is SGHRS and CDR2 is YFSETQ. After removal of 2 bases from V and 5 bases from J, the junction contained 5 bases not matched to a gene. The CDR3 contains 15 residues. The repertoire was sequenced with immunoSEQ multiplex PCR; TCRdb's copy has only in-frame clones and lacks some. The sample consists of around 150,000 clones, around four fifths of them appearing once. With regard to this clone: The antigen remains undetermined.

Whole-study findings and limits: Usually a TCR sequence was rare, but some public TCRs were found in many donors.

This receptor was obtained from a man between 25 and 39 years old in good health and CMV-seropositive. This chain joins TRBV5-1 and TRBJ2-3, with 10 nucleotides matching TRBD2. The source material was PBMCs. The DNA for the CDR3 is TGCGCCAGCAGCTTAAGGAGCGGGGGGGTAGATACGCAGTATTTT. This translates into CASSLRSGGVDTQYF.